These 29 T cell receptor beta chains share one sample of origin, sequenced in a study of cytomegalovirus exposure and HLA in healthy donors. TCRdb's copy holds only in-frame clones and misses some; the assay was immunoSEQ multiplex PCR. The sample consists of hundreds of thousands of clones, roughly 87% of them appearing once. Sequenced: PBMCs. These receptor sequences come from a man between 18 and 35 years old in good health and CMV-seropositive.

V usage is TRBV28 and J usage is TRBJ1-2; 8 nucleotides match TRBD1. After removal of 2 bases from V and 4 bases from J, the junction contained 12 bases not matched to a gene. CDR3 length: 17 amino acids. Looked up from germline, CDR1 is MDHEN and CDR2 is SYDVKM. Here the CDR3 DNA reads TGTGCCAGCAGTTTACCCCTAAATGGACAGGGAGCCTATGGCTACACCTTC. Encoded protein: CASSLPLNGQGAYGYTF.

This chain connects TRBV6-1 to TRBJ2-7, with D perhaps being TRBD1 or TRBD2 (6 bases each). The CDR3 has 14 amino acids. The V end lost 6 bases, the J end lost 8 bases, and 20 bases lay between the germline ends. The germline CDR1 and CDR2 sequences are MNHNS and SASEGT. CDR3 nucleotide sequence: TGTGCCAGCAGGCTACGACGACAGGAGGGTAAGCAGTACTTC. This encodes CASRLRRQEGKQYF.

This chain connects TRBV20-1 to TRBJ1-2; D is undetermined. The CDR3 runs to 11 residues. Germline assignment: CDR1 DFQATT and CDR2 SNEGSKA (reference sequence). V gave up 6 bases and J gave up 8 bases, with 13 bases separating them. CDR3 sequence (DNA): TGCAGTGCCTTTTTCCGAGGAGGCTACACCTTC. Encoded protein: CSAFFRGGYTF.

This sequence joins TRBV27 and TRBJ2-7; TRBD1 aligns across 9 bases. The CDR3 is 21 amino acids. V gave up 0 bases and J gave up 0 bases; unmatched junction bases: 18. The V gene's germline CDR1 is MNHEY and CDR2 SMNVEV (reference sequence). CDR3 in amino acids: CASSLSFEGQGLYGSSYEQYF. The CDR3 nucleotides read TGTGCCAGCAGTTTATCCTTTGAGGGACAGGGTCTTTATGGGAGCTCCTACGAGCAGTACTTC.

CDR3 in amino acids: CASSYLGGLSYGYTF. In nucleotides, the CDR3 is TGTGCCAGCAGTTACCTCGGGGGACTGTCATATGGCTACACCTTC. V gene TRBV6-6 combines with J gene TRBJ1-2; maybe TRBD1 (5 bases). The CDR3 is 15 amino acids. The germline V gene has CDR1 MNHNY and CDR2 SVGAGI (reference sequence). V lost 2 bases, J lost 5 bases, and 15 bases lay in between.

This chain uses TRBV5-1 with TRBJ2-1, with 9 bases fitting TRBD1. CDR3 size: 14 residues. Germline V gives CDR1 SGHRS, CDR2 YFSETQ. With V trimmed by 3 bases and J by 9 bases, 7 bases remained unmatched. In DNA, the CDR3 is TGCGCCAGCAGCTCACAGGGGGCGCGGGGTGAGCAGTTCTTC. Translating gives CASSSQGARGEQFF.

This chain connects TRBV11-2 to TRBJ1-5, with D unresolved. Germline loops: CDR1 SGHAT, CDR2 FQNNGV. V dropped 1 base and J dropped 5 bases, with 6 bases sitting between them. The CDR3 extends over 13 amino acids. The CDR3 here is CASSLGLDQPQHF. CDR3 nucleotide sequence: TGTGCCAGCAGCTTAGGGCTGGATCAGCCCCAGCATTTT.

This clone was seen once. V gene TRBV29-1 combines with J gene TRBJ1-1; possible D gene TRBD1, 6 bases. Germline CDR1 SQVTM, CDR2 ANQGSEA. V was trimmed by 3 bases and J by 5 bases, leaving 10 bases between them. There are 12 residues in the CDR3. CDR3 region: CSVDNRETEAFF. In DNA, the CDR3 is TGCAGCGTTGATAACAGGGAAACTGAAGCTTTCTTT.

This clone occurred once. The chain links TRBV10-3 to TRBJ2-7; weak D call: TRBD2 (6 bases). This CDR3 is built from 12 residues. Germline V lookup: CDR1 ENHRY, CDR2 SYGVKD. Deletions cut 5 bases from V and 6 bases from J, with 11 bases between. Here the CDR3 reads CAISRDFSEQYF. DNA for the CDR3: TGTGCCATCAGTAGGGACTTCAGCGAGCAGTACTTC.

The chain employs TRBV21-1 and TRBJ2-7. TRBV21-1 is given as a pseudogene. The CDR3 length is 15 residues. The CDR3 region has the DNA TGTGCCAGCAGAAAAACCGGTCGGTGGGGCTACGAGCAGTACTTC. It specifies CASRKTGRWGYEQYF.

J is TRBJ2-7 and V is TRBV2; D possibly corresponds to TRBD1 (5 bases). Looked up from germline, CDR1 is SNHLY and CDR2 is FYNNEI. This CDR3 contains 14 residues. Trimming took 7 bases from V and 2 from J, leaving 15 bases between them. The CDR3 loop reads CASMVAGHTYEQYF. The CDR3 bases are TGTGCCAGCATGGTGGCAGGACATACCTACGAGCAGTACTTC.

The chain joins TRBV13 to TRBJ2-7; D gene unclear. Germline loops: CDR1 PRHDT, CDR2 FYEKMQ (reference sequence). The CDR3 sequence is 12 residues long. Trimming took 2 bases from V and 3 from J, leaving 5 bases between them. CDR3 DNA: TGTGCCAGCAGCTTATACAACTACGAGCAGTACTTC. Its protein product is CASSLYNYEQYF.

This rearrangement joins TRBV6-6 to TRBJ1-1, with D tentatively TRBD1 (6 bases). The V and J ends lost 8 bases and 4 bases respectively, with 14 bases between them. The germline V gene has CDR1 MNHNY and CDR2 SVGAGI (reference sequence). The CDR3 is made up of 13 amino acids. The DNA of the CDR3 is TGTGCCAGCGGACCAGGGGAAATCACTGAAGCTTTCTTT. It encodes CASGPGEITEAFF.

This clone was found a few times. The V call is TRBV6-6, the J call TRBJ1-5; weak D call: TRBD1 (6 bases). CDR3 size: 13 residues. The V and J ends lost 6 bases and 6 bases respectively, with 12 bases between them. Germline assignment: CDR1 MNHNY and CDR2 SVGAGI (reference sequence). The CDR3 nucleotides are TGTGCCAGCAGCGAAGGGGGGTCTCAGCCCCAGCATTTT. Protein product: CASSEGGSQPQHF.

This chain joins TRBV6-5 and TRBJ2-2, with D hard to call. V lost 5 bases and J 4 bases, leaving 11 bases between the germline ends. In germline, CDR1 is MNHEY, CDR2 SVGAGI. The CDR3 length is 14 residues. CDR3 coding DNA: TGTGCCAGCAGTACCGTGACCGGCACCGGGGAGCTGTTTTTT. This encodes CASSTVTGTGELFF.

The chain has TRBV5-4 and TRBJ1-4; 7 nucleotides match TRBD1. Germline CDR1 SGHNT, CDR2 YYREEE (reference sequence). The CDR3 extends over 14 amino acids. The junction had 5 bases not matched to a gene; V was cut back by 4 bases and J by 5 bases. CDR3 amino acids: CASSPTGPNEKLFF. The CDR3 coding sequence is TGTGCCAGCAGCCCGACAGGGCCGAATGAAAAACTGTTTTTT.

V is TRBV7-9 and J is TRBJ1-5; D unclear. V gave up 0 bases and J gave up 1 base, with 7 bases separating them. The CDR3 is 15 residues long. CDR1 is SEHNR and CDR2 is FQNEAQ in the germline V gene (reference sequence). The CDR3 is CASSLAPGSNQPQHF. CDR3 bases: TGTGCCAGCAGCTTAGCACCGGGGAGCAATCAGCCCCAGCATTTT.

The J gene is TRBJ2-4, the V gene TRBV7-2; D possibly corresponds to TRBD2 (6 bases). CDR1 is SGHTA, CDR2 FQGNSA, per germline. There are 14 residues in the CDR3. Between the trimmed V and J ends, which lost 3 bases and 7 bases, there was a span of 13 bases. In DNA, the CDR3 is TGTGCCAGCAGCTTCGTCAGCGGGTCTAACATTCAGTACTTC. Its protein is CASSFVSGSNIQYF.

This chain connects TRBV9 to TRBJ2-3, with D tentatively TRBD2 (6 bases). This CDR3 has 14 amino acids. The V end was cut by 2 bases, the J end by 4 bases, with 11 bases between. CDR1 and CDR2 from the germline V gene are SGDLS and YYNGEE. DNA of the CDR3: TGTGCCAGCAGCGTCGGCGGGGCTGCAGATACGCAGTATTTT. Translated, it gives CASSVGGAADTQYF.

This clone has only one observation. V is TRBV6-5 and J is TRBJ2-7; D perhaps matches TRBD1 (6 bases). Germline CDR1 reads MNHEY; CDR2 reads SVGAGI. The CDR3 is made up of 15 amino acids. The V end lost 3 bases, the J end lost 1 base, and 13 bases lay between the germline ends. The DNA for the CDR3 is TGTGCCAGCAGTTATTCCGGGACACCGTCCTACGAGCAGTACTTC. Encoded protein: CASSYSGTPSYEQYF.

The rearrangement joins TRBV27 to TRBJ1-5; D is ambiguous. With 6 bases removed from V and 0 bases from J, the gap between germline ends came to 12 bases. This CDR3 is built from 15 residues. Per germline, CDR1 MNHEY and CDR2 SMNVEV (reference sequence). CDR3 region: CASSRTAYSNQPQHF. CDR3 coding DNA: TGTGCCAGCAGCCGTACCGCTTATAGCAATCAGCCCCAGCATTTT.

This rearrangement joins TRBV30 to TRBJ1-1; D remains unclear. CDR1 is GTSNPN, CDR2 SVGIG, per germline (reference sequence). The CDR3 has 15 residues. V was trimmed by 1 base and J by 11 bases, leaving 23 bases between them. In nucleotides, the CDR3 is TGTGCCTGGAGTGACAGCCTTAGACCTGAAGGGAGGGCTTTCTTT. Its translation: CAWSDSLRPEGRAFF.

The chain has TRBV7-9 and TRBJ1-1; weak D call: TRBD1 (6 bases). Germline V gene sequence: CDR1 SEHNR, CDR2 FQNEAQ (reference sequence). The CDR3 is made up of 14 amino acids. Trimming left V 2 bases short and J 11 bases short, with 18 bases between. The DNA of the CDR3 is TGTGCCAGCAGCTTAAACGACAGGACCTTGAACGCTTTCTTT. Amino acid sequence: CASSLNDRTLNAFF.

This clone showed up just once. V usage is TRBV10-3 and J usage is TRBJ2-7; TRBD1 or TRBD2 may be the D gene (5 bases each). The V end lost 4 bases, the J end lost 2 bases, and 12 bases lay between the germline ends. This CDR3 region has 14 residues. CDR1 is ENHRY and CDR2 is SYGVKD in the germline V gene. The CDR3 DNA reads TGTGCCATCAGTGGAGGGGAATTGGCCTACGAGCAGTACTTC. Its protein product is CAISGGELAYEQYF.

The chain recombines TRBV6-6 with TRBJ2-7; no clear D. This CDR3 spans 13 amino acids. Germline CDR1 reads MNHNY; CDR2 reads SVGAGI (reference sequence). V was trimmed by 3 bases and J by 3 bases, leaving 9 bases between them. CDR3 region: CASSYGVYYEQYF. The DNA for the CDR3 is TGTGCCAGCAGTTATGGTGTGTACTACGAGCAGTACTTC.

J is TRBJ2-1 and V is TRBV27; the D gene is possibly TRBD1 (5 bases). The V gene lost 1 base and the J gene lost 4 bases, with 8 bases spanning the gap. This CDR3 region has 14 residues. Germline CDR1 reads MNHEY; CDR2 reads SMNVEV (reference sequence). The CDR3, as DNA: TGTGCCAGCAGTTTATTGTCAGGGTACAATGAGCAGTTCTTC. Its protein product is CASSLLSGYNEQFF.

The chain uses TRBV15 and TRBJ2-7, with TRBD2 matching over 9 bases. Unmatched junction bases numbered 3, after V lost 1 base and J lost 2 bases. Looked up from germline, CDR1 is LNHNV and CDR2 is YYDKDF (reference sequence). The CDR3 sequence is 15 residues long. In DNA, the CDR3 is TGTGCCACCAGCAGAGTGGGACTAGCCGCCTACGAGCAGTACTTC. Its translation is CATSRVGLAAYEQYF.

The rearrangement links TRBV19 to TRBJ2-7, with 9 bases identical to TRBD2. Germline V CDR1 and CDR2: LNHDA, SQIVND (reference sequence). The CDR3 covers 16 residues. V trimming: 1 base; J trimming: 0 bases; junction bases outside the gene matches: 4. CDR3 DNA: TGTGCCAGTAGTATAGTCGGACTAGCGTCCTCCTACGAGCAGTACTTC. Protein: CASSIVGLASSYEQYF.

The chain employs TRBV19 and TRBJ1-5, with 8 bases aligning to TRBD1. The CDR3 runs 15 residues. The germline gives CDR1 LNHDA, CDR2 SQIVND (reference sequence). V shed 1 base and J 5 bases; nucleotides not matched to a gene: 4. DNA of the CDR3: TGTGCCAGTAGTATAGCTACCAGGGGGCATCAGCCCCAGCATTTT. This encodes CASSIATRGHQPQHF. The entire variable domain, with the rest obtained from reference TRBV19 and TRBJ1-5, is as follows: DGGITQSPKYLFRKEGQNVTLSCEQNLNHDAMYWYRQDPGQGLRLIYYSQIVNDFQKGDIAEGYSVSREKKESFPLTVTSAQKNPTAFYLCASSIATRGHQPQHFGDGTRLSIL.